The present T cell receptor beta chain was sequenced within a study of blood T cell repertoires in COVID-19. This table comes from immunoSEQ multiplex PCR, and its TCRdb copy is limited to in-frame clones, with some not included. Here the sample spans approximately 240,000 clones, 86% being singletons. The CDR3 loop spans 15 amino acids. V was clipped by 0 bases and J by 7 bases; unmatched bases: 5. From germline, CDR1 is MNHEY and CDR2 SVGAGI. Sequenced: peripheral blood. The sequence derives from a woman aged 25 to 45 who had recovered from COVID-19. The rearrangement joins TRBV6-5 to TRBJ1-4, with TRBD1 identical over 7 bases. The DNA of the CDR3 is TGTGCCAGCAGTTACTCAGGGGGCGGAGGTGAAAAACTGTTTTTT. Translation: CASSYSGGGGEKLFF.